This TCR beta chain was observed in a study of regulatory and conventional T cells in RAG deficiency. Study-level points and caveats: Control T-cell subsets had markedly higher Shannon entropy and lower Simpson indices than RAG-deficient patients. In Omenn syndrome, Treg and Tconv repertoires overlapped >85%. Compared with controls, unique Treg TCR beta sequences dropped roughly 100-fold in Omenn syndrome and CID/AS.

On this clone itself: What it recognizes is unknown.

Germline V gives CDR1 MNHEY, CDR2 SVGAGI. The V end lost 3 bases, the J end lost 12 bases, and 15 bases lay between the germline ends. This CDR3 contains 14 residues. The sorted conventional CD4+ T cells were CD25-low and CD127-high, with genomic DNA sequenced. Libraries were prepared by immunoSEQ multiplex PCR; TCRdb keeps only in-frame clonotypes and omits some of them. This table holds approximately 35,000 clones, 75% to 80% found once. The sample was also linked to a second study, of regulatory T cells. From that second work: The primer mix had 52 TRBV and 13 TRBJ primers. Patient repertoires had restricted TRB V-J pairs and skewed V and J usage, most in Tregs.

This TCR was sampled from a human donor in good health. The chain uses TRBV6-5 and TRBJ1-6; no definite D call. Specimen: CD4+ effector T cells sorted from blood. In nucleotides, the CDR3 is TGTGCCAGCAGTTATCTCGGCACCGAGGGACCCCTCCACTTT. Translated: CASSYLGTEGPLHF.